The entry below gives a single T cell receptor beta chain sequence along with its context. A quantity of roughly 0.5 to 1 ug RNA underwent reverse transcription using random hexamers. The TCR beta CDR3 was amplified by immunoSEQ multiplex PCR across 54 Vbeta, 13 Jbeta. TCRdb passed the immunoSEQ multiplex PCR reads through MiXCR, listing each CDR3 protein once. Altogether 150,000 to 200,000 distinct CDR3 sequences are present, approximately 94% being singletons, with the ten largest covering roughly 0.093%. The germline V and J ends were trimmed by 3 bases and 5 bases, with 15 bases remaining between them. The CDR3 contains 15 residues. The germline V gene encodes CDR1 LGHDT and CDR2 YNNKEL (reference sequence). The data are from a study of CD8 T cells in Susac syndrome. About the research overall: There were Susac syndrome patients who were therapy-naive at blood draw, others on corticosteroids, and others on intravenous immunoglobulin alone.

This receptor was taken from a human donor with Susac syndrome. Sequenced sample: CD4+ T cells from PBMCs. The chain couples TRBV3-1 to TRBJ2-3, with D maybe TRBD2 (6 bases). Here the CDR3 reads CASSHFALGGDTQYF. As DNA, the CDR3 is TGTGCCAGCAGCCATTTCGCCTTGGGAGGAGATACGCAGTATTTT.